This TCR beta chain was sequenced during a study of long-term antiretroviral therapy in people with HIV. HIV-positive participants were all treated in the United States. Trimming shortened V by 3 bases and J by 7 bases, and 12 bases separated the two germline ends. The CDR3 consists of 14 residues. The V gene's germline CDR1 is KGHSH and CDR2 LQKENI. Runs used v3.0 of the immunoSEQ assay and were done at survey level. Only in-frame clones appear in the TCRdb table, and some are missing; sequencing was by immunoSEQ multiplex PCR. The sample carries roughly 24,000 clones, 70% to 90% recorded once. Sequencing was performed on unsorted PBMCs, taken 0.6 years after starting antiretroviral therapy. This sequence was found in a man in his sixties with HIV. V is TRBV18 and J is TRBJ2-2, with D possibly TRBD1 on 6 matching bases. CDR3 sequence reads: CASSPAGVNGELFF. DNA for the CDR3: TGTGCCAGCTCACCGGCAGGGGTGAACGGGGAGCTGTTTTTT.